This entry lists 31 T cell receptor beta chains sequenced from one sample in a study of T cell responses to AZD1222 COVID-19 vaccine. Assay used: immunoSEQ multiplex PCR; TCRdb lists only in-frame clones, some missing. The profile shows over 150,000 clones, around 90% of them singletons. Source: peripheral blood, taken 28 days after the second AZD1222 dose. These receptors were taken from an adult who received the AZD1222 COVID-19 vaccine.

V is TRBV9 and J is TRBJ1-4; D remains ambiguous. The germline V gene encodes CDR1 SGDLS and CDR2 YYNGEE. CDR3 length: 14 residues. The V end was cut by 1 base, the J end by 7 bases, with 11 bases between. This CDR3 reads CASSVRGKGEKLFF. The CDR3 DNA reads as TGTGCCAGCAGCGTACGGGGAAAGGGTGAAAAACTGTTTTTT.

The chain couples TRBV24-1 to TRBJ2-2; D remains ambiguous. Trimming stripped 5 bases from V and 4 bases from J, with 10 bases between. The CDR3 contains 14 residues. CDR1 and CDR2 from the germline V gene are KGHDR and SFDVKD. CDR3 residues: CATSVRVGTGELFF. CDR3 sequence (DNA): TGTGCCACCAGTGTTCGCGTGGGCACCGGGGAGCTGTTTTTT.

The chain links TRBV11-2 to TRBJ2-1; a possible D gene is TRBD1 (5 bases). This CDR3 spans 12 amino acids. CDR1 is SGHAT and CDR2 is FQNNGV in the germline V gene. V gave up 5 bases and J gave up 7 bases, with 9 bases separating them. CDR3 sequence (DNA): TGTGCCAGCAGCATTAAGGGGAATGAGCAGTTCTTC. Protein: CASSIKGNEQFF. The full variable domain, completed using reference TRBV11-2 and TRBJ2-1, is EAGVAQSPRYKIIEKRQSVAFWCNPISGHATLYWYQQILGQGPKLLIQFQNNGVVDDSQLPKDRFSAERLKGVDSTLKIQPAKLEDSAVYLCASSIKGNEQFFGPGTRLTVL.

The chain is built from TRBV7-3 and TRBJ2-3; 7 bases are shared with TRBD2. The CDR3 sequence is 13 residues long. Trimming cost V 5 bases and J 5 bases; bases outside gene matches: 4. Germline V gene data show CDR1 as SGHTA and CDR2 as FQGTGA. CDR3 amino acids: CASSPTSLDTQYF. The CDR3 DNA reads as TGTGCCAGCAGCCCGACTAGCCTAGATACGCAGTATTTT.

The rearrangement links TRBV19 to TRBJ1-4; D unclear. Per germline, CDR1 LNHDA and CDR2 SQIVND (reference sequence). The CDR3 has 13 amino acids. The ends were cut back, 5 bases at V and 1 base at J, with 5 bases in the middle. The chain's CDR3 is CASSVGTNEKLFF. The CDR3 DNA follows: TGTGCCAGTAGTGTCGGAACTAATGAAAAACTGTTTTTT.

The rearrangement joins TRBV27 to TRBJ2-7, with D unresolved. CDR1 and CDR2 (germline): MNHEY, SMNVEV (reference sequence). This CDR3 is 15 amino acids long. Trimming took off 8 bases at V and 6 bases at J, with 23 bases between the two ends. CDR3 residues: CASGSWRPEALEQYF. CDR3 DNA sequence: TGTGCCAGCGGATCGTGGAGACCAGAGGCGCTCGAGCAGTACTTC.

The gene calls are TRBV5-1 and TRBJ1-5; 8 bases align to TRBD1. V lost 4 bases, J lost 5 bases, and 8 bases stayed unmatched. CDR3 length equals 15 residues. Germline CDR1 is SGHRS and CDR2 is YFSETQ. CDR3: CASSPGQGQDQPQHF. CDR3 DNA: TGCGCCAGCAGCCCCGGACAGGGCCAAGATCAGCCCCAGCATTTT.

The chain has TRBV27 and TRBJ1-2; weak D call: TRBD1 (5 bases). V lost 6 bases and J lost 8, with 16 bases in between. The CDR3 is 13 amino acids. Looked up from germline, CDR1 is MNHEY and CDR2 is SMNVEV (reference sequence). CDR3 amino acids: CASRSAGGGGYTF. The CDR3 DNA reads TGTGCCAGCAGATCCGCCGGGGGGGGAGGCTACACCTTC.

This clone was seen just once. The gene calls are TRBV11-3 and TRBJ2-5, with a tentative D call TRBD1 (5 bases). Trimming cost V 0 bases and J 4 bases, with 9 bases left between them. This CDR3 has 14 amino acids. Per germline, CDR1 SGHNT and CDR2 YENEEA. In nucleotides, the CDR3 is TGTGCCAGCAGCTTAGATGGCCAGGGAGAGACCCAGTACTTC. Amino acid sequence: CASSLDGQGETQYF.

The V and J genes are TRBV30 and TRBJ1-1; D is unclear. Germline-derived CDR1 and CDR2 are GTSNPN and SVGIG (reference sequence). The CDR3 runs 13 residues. V shed 1 base and J shed 0 bases, with 6 bases lying between them. DNA for the CDR3: TGTGCCTGGAGTGGCCGTTTGAACACTGAAGCTTTCTTT. Its protein is CAWSGRLNTEAFF.

The V and J genes are TRBV24-1 and TRBJ2-1; the D call may be TRBD1 or TRBD2 (5 bases each). The CDR3 has 18 amino acids. V lost 2 bases and J lost 0, with 16 bases in between. The germline V gene has CDR1 KGHDR and CDR2 SFDVKD. The DNA of the CDR3 is TGTGCCACCAGTGATTCTACATCGGGGCTTGTCTCCTACAATGAGCAGTTCTTC. Its translation: CATSDSTSGLVSYNEQFF.

This chain links TRBV2 with TRBJ2-7; 10 positions agree with TRBD1. Looked up from germline, CDR1 is SNHLY and CDR2 is FYNNEI. V shed 7 bases and J 1 base; nucleotides not matched to a gene: 10. This CDR3 spans 16 amino acids. The CDR3 DNA reads as TGTGCCAGCACCGTTCGGGACAGGGGCCCTTCCTACGAGCAGTACTTC. Translated, it gives CASTVRDRGPSYEQYF.

The gene calls are TRBV6-5 and TRBJ2-7; TRBD1 matches at 10 bases. The CDR3 spans 14 residues. Trimming removed 6 bases from V and 5 bases from J; junction bases left unmatched: 7. The V gene's germline CDR1 is MNHEY and CDR2 SVGAGI. This chain's CDR3 is CASRYRDRGHEQYF. CDR3 in DNA: TGTGCCAGCAGGTACCGGGACAGGGGCCACGAGCAGTACTTC.

Remarks on this clone: Other DNA sequences in the sample encode the same CDR3. V usage is TRBV18 and J usage is TRBJ2-5; D not resolved. Germline values: CDR1 KGHSH, CDR2 LQKENI. This CDR3 comprises 11 residues. V was shortened by 2 bases and J by 5 bases, with 3 bases between the two germline ends. The CDR3 nucleotides are TGTGCCAGCTCACCAGGGGAGACCCAGTACTTC. Its translation: CASSPGETQYF. Combining the CDR3 with reference TRBV18 and TRBJ2-5 gives the whole variable domain NAGVMQNPRHLVRRRGQEARLRCSPMKGHSHVYWYRQLPEEGLKFMVYLQKENIIDESGMPKERFSAEFPKEGPSILRIQQVVRGDSAAYFCASSPGETQYFGPGTRLLVL.

The rearrangement uses TRBV7-9 and TRBJ1-4; 8 nucleotides match TRBD1. Germline V gives CDR1 SEHNR, CDR2 FQNEAQ (reference sequence). There are 16 residues in the CDR3. The V gene end was trimmed by 0 bases and the J gene end by 7 bases; junction bases not matched to a gene: 7. Here the CDR3 reads CASSLADREESEKLFF. The CDR3 nucleotides read TGTGCCAGCAGCTTAGCGGACAGGGAGGAGAGTGAAAAACTGTTTTTT. Supplemented by reference TRBV7-9 and TRBJ1-4, the full variable domain reads DTGVSQNPRHKITKRGQNVTFRCDPISEHNRLYWYRQTLGQGPEFLTYFQNEAQLEKSRLLSDRFSAERPKGSFSTLEIQRTEQGDSAMYLCASSLADREESEKLFFGSGTQLSVL.

The V call is TRBV11-3, the J call TRBJ2-1, with TRBD1 as a possible D gene (5 bases). Germline-derived CDR1 and CDR2 are SGHNT and YENEEA. The CDR3 totals 13 residues. Trimming cost V 6 bases and J 7 bases, with 13 bases left between them. The chain's CDR3 is CASSMTQGNEQFF. As DNA, the CDR3 is TGTGCCAGCAGTATGACTCAGGGAAATGAGCAGTTCTTC.

The sample holds a few counts of this clone. The V and J genes are TRBV19 and TRBJ1-5; D is possibly TRBD1 (5 bases). Deletions cut 6 bases from V and 5 bases from J, with 14 bases between. Germline V lookup: CDR1 LNHDA, CDR2 SQIVND (reference sequence). The CDR3 length is 14 residues. DNA of the CDR3: TGTGCCAGTAGATATTTGGGGGAAGATCAGCCCCAGCATTTT. Translating it yields CASRYLGEDQPQHF.

This clone was picked up one time. In nucleotides, the CDR3 is TGTGCCAGCAGCCGAGGGACAGGGAAATCTAGCAATCAGCCCCAGCATTTT. Translated, it gives CASSRGTGKSSNQPQHF. V is TRBV7-8 and J is TRBJ1-5, with 9 bases that match TRBD1. CDR1 is SGHVS and CDR2 is FQNEAQ in the germline V gene. This CDR3 has 17 amino acids. Trimming cost V 5 bases and J 0 bases; bases outside gene matches: 8.

The chain combines TRBV7-2 with TRBJ1-1; no definite D call. CDR1 is SGHTA and CDR2 is FQGNSA in the germline V gene. Deletions cut 6 bases from V and 5 bases from J, with 10 bases between. This CDR3 is built from 12 residues. The CDR3 nucleotides read TGTGCCAGCAGTCTTCAGTGGACTGAAGCTTTCTTT. This gives the protein CASSLQWTEAFF.

J is TRBJ1-3 and V is TRBV3-1 (or the pseudogene TRBV3-2); 8 nucleotides align to TRBD1. V lost 4 bases to trimming and J lost 4 bases; unmatched junction nucleotides: 6. Germline V gene lookup returns CDR1 LGHDT and CDR2 YNNKEL (reference sequence). The CDR3 runs to 15 residues. CDR3 sequence reads: CASSLTGELGNTIYF. CDR3 bases: TGTGCCAGCAGCCTGACAGGGGAGCTAGGAAACACCATATATTTT.

V is TRBV10-3 and J is TRBJ2-1; the match to TRBD2 covers 7 bases. The trim removed 0 bases at V and 4 bases at J, leaving 9 bases unmatched. This CDR3 comprises 17 residues. Germline CDR1 ENHRY, CDR2 SYGVKD. CDR3 amino acids: CAISESIGLEVYNEQFF. In DNA form, the CDR3 reads TGTGCCATCAGTGAGTCGATTGGACTAGAGGTTTACAATGAGCAGTTCTTC.

The J gene is TRBJ1-3, the V gene TRBV28; D is perhaps TRBD1 (6 bases). This CDR3 comprises 13 residues. Germline assignment: CDR1 MDHEN and CDR2 SYDVKM. V lost 6 bases and J lost 6, with 12 bases in between. CDR3 protein: CASRQGRENTIYF. CDR3 in DNA: TGTGCCAGCAGGCAGGGGCGCGAAAACACCATATATTTT.

This chain joins TRBV7-2 and TRBJ1-5, with 8 bases that match TRBD1. The CDR3 contains 15 residues. The J segment lost 3 bases and the V segment lost 0 bases, leaving 1 base of the junction unmatched. Germline V gene sequence: CDR1 SGHTA, CDR2 FQGNSA. This chain's CDR3 is CASSLAGQDNQPQHF. The CDR3 region has the DNA TGTGCCAGCAGCTTAGCGGGACAGGACAATCAGCCCCAGCATTTT.

The J gene is TRBJ1-5, the V gene TRBV5-1; the D is unclear. The V end was cut by 4 bases, the J end by 3 bases, with 14 bases between. Per germline, CDR1 SGHRS and CDR2 YFSETQ. This CDR3 has 15 amino acids. The CDR3 nucleotides are TGCGCCAGCAGCGAGGACGGGGTAGTCAATCAGCCCCAGCATTTT. Translation gives CASSEDGVVNQPQHF.

The CDR3 DNA reads TGTGCCTGGGCCGTTTTAACAGGGGTAACTGGCTACACCTTC. Encoded protein: CAWAVLTGVTGYTF. The J gene is TRBJ1-2, the V gene TRBV30; TRBD1 matches at 7 bases. There are 14 residues in the CDR3. V dropped 5 bases and J dropped 7; count of bases not matched to a gene: 13. The germline V gene encodes CDR1 GTSNPN and CDR2 SVGIG (reference sequence).

The J gene is TRBJ1-2, the V gene TRBV2; D is undetermined. Trimming removed 4 bases from V and 6 bases from J, with 6 bases in between. This CDR3 region has 11 residues. Germline V gene data show CDR1 as SNHLY and CDR2 as FYNNEI. The CDR3 loop is CASSVGDGYTF. As DNA, the CDR3 is TGTGCCAGCAGTGTAGGCGATGGCTACACCTTC. Full variable domain (remainder filled in from reference TRBV2 and TRBJ1-2): EPEVTQTPSHQVTQMGQEVILRCVPISNHLYFYWYRQILGQKVEFLVSFYNNEISEKSEIFDDQFSVERPDGSNFTLKIRSTKLEDSAMYFCASSVGDGYTFGSGTRLTVV.

The J gene is TRBJ2-4, the V gene TRBV5-1; TRBD1 agrees at 10 bases. Trimming cost V 6 bases and J 2 bases; bases outside gene matches: 11. Looked up from germline, CDR1 is SGHRS and CDR2 is YFSETQ. The CDR3 has 17 amino acids. The CDR3 coding sequence is TGCGCCAGCATCCACAGCGACAGGGGGCTACCCAAAAACATTCAGTACTTC. Encoded protein: CASIHSDRGLPKNIQYF.

V usage is TRBV5-1 and J usage is TRBJ1-3, with 8 bases matching TRBD1. Germline CDR1 and CDR2: SGHRS and YFSETQ. The V gene end was trimmed by 4 bases and the J gene end by 8 bases; junction bases not matched to a gene: 14. There are 16 residues in the CDR3. DNA of the CDR3: TGCGCCAGCAGCCCTGGCGGGTCAGGGGGCGCAGACACCATATATTTT. This codes for CASSPGGSGGADTIYF.

The chain has TRBV7-8 and TRBJ2-2; D may correspond to TRBD1 or TRBD2 (7 bases each). Trimming removed 5 bases from V and 0 bases from J, with 19 bases in between. The CDR3 is 18 residues long. The germline CDR1 and CDR2 sequences are SGHVS and FQNEAQ. CDR3 protein: CASSPTSGGAANTGELFF. DNA of the CDR3: TGTGCCAGCAGCCCGACTTCAGGGGGGGCCGCGAACACCGGGGAGCTGTTTTTT.

J is TRBJ2-1 and V is TRBV5-1; 11 nucleotides match TRBD2. The CDR3 is 14 amino acids. Germline CDR1 is SGHRS and CDR2 is YFSETQ. V lost 4 bases to trimming and J lost 10 bases; unmatched junction nucleotides: 7. The CDR3 DNA is TGCGCCAGCAGCGTGGGACTAGCGGTAGCCGAGCAGTTCTTC. It encodes CASSVGLAVAEQFF.

The genes are TRBV5-5 and TRBJ1-2; D is ambiguous. The CDR3 runs to 15 residues. Germline loops: CDR1 SGHKS, CDR2 YYEKEE (reference sequence). V lost 2 bases and J 7 bases, leaving 18 bases between the germline ends. CDR3 coding DNA: TGTGCCAGCAGCTTAGGTCCGGGTCCCGATGGTGGCTACACCTTC. Protein: CASSLGPGPDGGYTF.